This TCR beta chain derives from a study of blood T cell repertoires in COVID-19. Study-level information: There were acute and convalescent COVID-19 samples, and they came from the United States, Italy and Spain. From T cells, B-cell-depleted T cells, or PBMCs came the material, which was cDNA or gDNA.

Sequencing used immunoSEQ multiplex PCR; TCRdb keeps in-frame clones, though not all of them. The table shows approximately 23,000 clones, with 70% to 90% occurring only once. The V end lost 5 bases, the J end lost 7 bases, and 14 bases lay between the germline ends. Germline V CDR1 and CDR2: SEHNR, FQNEAQ (reference sequence). The CDR3 is 14 residues long. Sequenced input: peripheral blood. V is TRBV7-9 and J is TRBJ1-4; D ambiguous. This sequence was found in a woman older than 75 with active COVID-19. In nucleotides, the CDR3 is TGTGCCAGCAGCCCCGACGTGGCGGGTGAAAAACTGTTTTTT. This translates into CASSPDVAGEKLFF.